This T cell receptor beta chain appears in the sequencing data of a study of blood T cells in healthy people across ages. Only a few counts were recorded for this clonotype. This CDR3 comprises 14 residues. Germline values: CDR1 MNHEY, CDR2 SVGEGT. V was pared by 1 base and J by 3 bases, with 7 bases between. A J-beta primer mix and a sample-barcoded 5' primer were used in a second PCR of about 7 to 12 cycles. Each cDNA molecule carried a tag from a template-switch adaptor that contained 12 random nucleotides. TCRdb independently ran MiXCR on the 5' RACE reads; one entry per CDR3 protein. The repertoire has 550,000 to 800,000 distinct CDR3 sequences, approximately 31% of them found once; the top ten carry less than 20%.

V usage is TRBV6-2 or TRBV6-3 and J usage is TRBJ1-5; D gene uncertain. Material for sequencing was blood. This clonotype was obtained from an elderly woman in good health. The CDR3 DNA sequence: TGTGCCAGCAGTTACTTCCAGCTCAATCAGCCCCAGCATTTT. This encodes CASSYFQLNQPQHF.